The source of this T cell receptor (beta chain) is a study of cytomegalovirus exposure and HLA in healthy donors. Study results and caveats: TCR beta sequences reportedly predicted most subjects' HLA-A and HLA-B alleles accurately.

The PCR employed 60 Vbeta primers together with 13 Jbeta primers. Method: immunoSEQ multiplex PCR; TCRdb's copy keeps in-frame clones and lacks some. The sample gives over 150,000 clones, 68% of which show up once; less than 3.5% is in the top ten. The CDR3 has 13 residues. V was pared by 0 bases and J by 3 bases, with 6 bases between. Germline CDR1 reads MNHEY; CDR2 reads SVGAGI. Comments on this clone: The antigen remains undetermined.

This rearrangement joins TRBV6-5 to TRBJ2-7; the D is unclear. The sequencing sample was made of PBMCs. The clonotype originates from a woman aged 40 to 50 in good health and CMV-seropositive. CDR3 nucleotide sequence: TGTGCCAGCAGTTACTCACAGTACTACGAGCAGTACTTC. Encoded protein: CASSYSQYYEQYF.